This TCR beta chain emerged from a study of T cells after yellow fever vaccination. Study-level findings and limits: The bulk population could contribute abundant contaminating clonotypes to FACS-sorted repertoires.

TCRdb redid the calling of the 5' RACE reads with MiXCR, one entry per CDR3 protein. This table has under 700,000 distinct CDR3 sequences, around a sixth appearing once. Only a few counts were recorded for this clonotype. Its specificity is unknown. This CDR3 spans 12 amino acids. The junction had 7 bases not matched to a gene; V was cut back by 8 bases and J by 7 bases. Germline V gene data show CDR1 as WSHSY and CDR2 as SAAADI. This TCR was sampled from a man aged 18 to 29 who received the YFV17D yellow fever vaccine. The specimen comprised PBMCs, sampled around 5 days after the first yellow fever vaccination. This chain connects TRBV10-2 to TRBJ2-7; 8 positions agree with TRBD1. The CDR3 loop is CASGQGSDEQYF. CDR3 sequence (DNA): TGCGCCAGCGGACAGGGATCCGATGAGCAGTACTTC.